The sequence of this T cell receptor (beta chain) was determined in a study of CD8 T cells in ankylosing spondylitis. General observations from the study: Among TCR beta sequences, a motif of eight highly homologous variants appeared characteristic of ankylosing spondylitis blood. In ankylosing spondylitis patients, matched synovial fluid reportedly showed significant enrichment of disease-linked clones. Relatively scarce in peripheral blood, disease-linked clones were CD8+.

Quantitative 5'-RACE with molecular barcodes was used to make the TCR beta libraries. TCRdb re-called the 5' RACE reads with MiXCR, one entry per CDR3 protein. The sample includes about 240,000 distinct CDR3 sequences, roughly a tenth of them seen just once. This clonotype showed up just a few times. Its antigen remains unidentified. The clonotype was recovered from a male donor with ankylosing spondylitis or in good health (not recorded which). Sequenced material: blood, either unsorted or a sorted T cell fraction (not recorded which).

In DNA, the CDR3 is TGTGCCAGCTCATCGTCCGGGACAGGAGGCACTGAAGCTTTCTTT. As protein: CASSSSGTGGTEAFF. J is TRBJ1-1 and V is TRBV18; TRBD1 aligns across 8 bases. V was clipped by 5 bases and J by 4 bases; unmatched bases: 9. Germline-derived CDR1 and CDR2 are KGHSH and LQKENI. The length of the CDR3 is 15 residues.